These T cell receptor beta chains were read from a single sample in a study of T cell responses to AZD1222 COVID-19 vaccine. The protocol was immunoSEQ multiplex PCR, while the TCRdb copy is restricted to in-frame clones and leaves out a portion. The table records 110,000 to 150,000 clones, 70% to 90% of them present only once. The material was peripheral blood, obtained 28 days after the second AZD1222 dose. Source of these receptors: an adult who received the AZD1222 COVID-19 vaccine. CDR3s include the opening cysteine and the closing phenylalanine or tryptophan. Fields, in order: D gene, V gene, clone size, CDR3 length, J gene, CDR3 protein, CDR3 DNA. D genes are given only for firm matches. Clone sizes are given selectively: once, few, many, or a class where the clone is expanded.

NA	TRBV5-1	NA	13	TRBJ1-1	CASSLRAGTEAFF	TGCGCCAGCAGCTTGAGGGCGGGCACTGAAGCTTTCTTT
NA	TRBV30	NA	15	TRBJ1-5	CAWSSGPGLYQPQHF	TGTGCCTGGAGTTCGGGCCCAGGATTGTATCAGCCCCAGCATTTT
NA	TRBV4-1	NA	15	TRBJ1-2	CASSQTRTPGGGYTF	TGCGCCAGCAGCCAAACCCGGACTCCTGGGGGAGGCTACACCTTC
NA	TRBV15	NA	18	TRBJ1-3	CATSRDWAGTSSGNTIYF	TGTGCCACCAGCAGAGATTGGGCAGGGACAAGCTCTGGAAACACCATATATTTT
NA	TRBV6-5	NA	12	TRBJ2-7	CASIGQLYEQYF	TGTGCCAGCATCGGGCAGCTCTACGAGCAGTACTTC
TRBD1	TRBV29-1	NA	11	TRBJ2-7	CSVRTGGEQYF	TGCAGCGTCAGGACAGGGGGCGAGCAGTACTTC
NA	TRBV10-3	NA	15	TRBJ2-3	CATQGRTGSTDTQYF	TGTGCCACCCAAGGGAGGACAGGAAGCACAGATACGCAGTATTTT
NA	TRBV27	NA	15	TRBJ2-3	CAISVGGPSTDTQYF	TGTGCCATCAGTGTGGGGGGCCCCAGCACAGATACGCAGTATTTT
TRBD1	TRBV23-1	once	19	TRBJ1-5	CASSSGTGETDYSNQPQHF	TGCGCCAGCAGTTCCGGGACAGGCGAGACTGATTATAGCAATCAGCCCCAGCATTTT
NA	TRBV27	NA	16	TRBJ2-1	CASSLLAGQLVFEQFF	TGTGCCAGCAGTTTATTGGCGGGACAGCTAGTATTTGAGCAGTTCTTC
TRBD2	TRBV28	NA	15	TRBJ2-3	CASGGLAGGTDTQYF	TGTGCCAGCGGTGGACTAGCGGGAGGCACAGATACGCAGTATTTT
NA	TRBV10-3	NA	18	TRBJ2-2	CAISERGQRQPNTGELFF	TGTGCCATCAGTGAACGCGGTCAGCGGCAACCGAACACCGGGGAGCTGTTTTTT
TRBD2	TRBV9	NA	17	TRBJ2-5	CASSVGTSGSKRETQYF	TGTGCCAGCAGCGTAGGGACTAGCGGGAGTAAGAGGGAGACCCAGTACTTC
NA	TRBV6-1	NA	14	TRBJ1-2	CASSDPYGRDGYTF	TGTGCCAGCAGTGACCCTTATGGCCGGGATGGCTACACCTTC
TRBD1	TRBV6-5	NA	14	TRBJ1-1	CASSSRTGNTEAFF	TGTGCCAGCAGTTCGAGGACAGGGAACACTGAAGCTTTCTTT
NA	TRBV24-1	NA	16	TRBJ2-1	CATPEPRKKEYNEQFF	TGTGCCACGCCTGAACCTCGAAAAAAGGAGTACAATGAGCAGTTCTTC
NA	TRBV5-1	NA	16	TRBJ1-4	CASSSVRWEVGEKLFF	TGCGCCAGCAGCTCAGTTCGGTGGGAGGTAGGAGAAAAACTGTTTTTT
TRBD2	TRBV11-2	NA	15	TRBJ2-2	CASSLAGGRHGELFF	TGTGCCAGCAGCTTGGCGGGGGGGCGGCACGGGGAGCTGTTTTTT
NA	TRBV7-2	NA	14	TRBJ2-5	CASSPTGRRETQYF	TGTGCCAGCAGCCCCACGGGGAGGCGAGAGACCCAGTACTTC
NA	TRBV12-3/TRBV12-4	NA	13	TRBJ1-1	CASSQLTVTEAFF	TGTGCCAGCAGCCAGCTGACAGTCACTGAAGCTTTCTTT
NA	TRBV5-1	once	14	TRBJ1-3	CASSPEGSGNTIYF	TGCGCCAGCAGCCCGGAGGGCTCTGGAAACACCATATATTTT
NA	TRBV7-3	NA	15	TRBJ2-2	CASSLVGVSAGELFF	TGTGCCAGCAGCTTAGTGGGGGTATCGGCCGGGGAGCTGTTTTTT
TRBD1	TRBV18	NA	14	TRBJ2-5	CASSPWTGSKTQYF	TGTGCCAGCTCACCGTGGACAGGGTCGAAGACCCAGTACTTC
NA	TRBV19	few	15	TRBJ1-5	CASVDSWKNNQPQHF	TGTGCCAGTGTGGATAGCTGGAAGAACAATCAGCCCCAGCATTTT
NA	TRBV23-1	NA	14	TRBJ1-2	CASSHERVYYGYTF	TGCGCCAGCAGTCACGAGCGGGTTTACTATGGCTACACCTTC
TRBD1	TRBV7-2	NA	14	TRBJ1-1	CASRWYRGTTEAFF	TGTGCCAGCAGGTGGTACAGGGGGACGACTGAAGCTTTCTTT
NA	TRBV10-3	NA	15	TRBJ2-5	CAISEGEGSQETQYF	TGTGCCATCAGTGAGGGGGAAGGGTCCCAAGAGACCCAGTACTTC
NA	TRBV18	NA	14	TRBJ2-1	CASSPSEAVGEQFF	TGTGCCAGCTCACCCTCTGAGGCGGTGGGGGAGCAGTTCTTC
TRBD2	TRBV9	NA	15	TRBJ2-3	CASSVGLAGVDTQYF	TGTGCCAGCAGCGTAGGGCTAGCGGGAGTAGATACGCAGTATTTT
TRBD1	TRBV4-1	few	15	TRBJ2-5	CASSPPRTGGGTQYF	TGCGCCAGCAGTCCGCCCCGGACAGGGGGAGGGACCCAGTACTTC
TRBD2	TRBV6-5	few	14	TRBJ2-7	CASSYLAGDYEQYF	TGTGCCAGCAGTTACCTAGCGGGGGACTACGAGCAGTACTTC
TRBD1	TRBV7-9	NA	13	TRBJ1-1	CASSSPQGGEAFF	TGTGCCAGCAGCTCCCCCCAGGGGGGTGAAGCTTTCTTT
NA	TRBV10-3	NA	16	TRBJ2-3	CAIRRGGTGVTDTQYF	TGTGCCATCAGGCGGGGGGGGACAGGGGTAACAGATACGCAGTATTTT
TRBD1	TRBV2	NA	14	TRBJ2-5	CASIRTGGSETQYF	TGTGCCAGCATCCGGACAGGGGGCTCAGAGACCCAGTACTTC
TRBD2	TRBV7-2	NA	16	TRBJ2-7	CASTASVQRGPYEQYF	TGTGCCAGCACCGCTTCAGTCCAGCGGGGTCCCTACGAGCAGTACTTC
NA	TRBV29-1	once	13	TRBJ1-4	CSVEGRNNEKLFF	TGCAGCGTTGAAGGCAGAAATAATGAAAAACTGTTTTTT
TRBD1	TRBV28	NA	15	TRBJ1-2	CASNSGTGLFFRYTF	TGTGCCAGCAACTCCGGGACAGGCCTGTTTTTTCGCTACACCTTC
TRBD1	TRBV30	NA	14	TRBJ1-5	CAWSVGTGNQPQHF	TGTGCCTGGAGTGTGGGGACAGGGAATCAGCCCCAGCATTTT
TRBD1	TRBV6-4	NA	15	TRBJ1-2	CASSATGQGVSGYTF	TGTGCCAGCAGTGCCACGGGACAGGGAGTCTCTGGCTACACCTTC
NA	TRBV28	NA	13	TRBJ2-5	CASSSHDQETQYF	TGTGCCAGCAGTTCCCACGACCAAGAGACCCAGTACTTC
TRBD1	TRBV6-6	NA	16	TRBJ1-2	CASTLGRTGGRGGYTF	TGTGCCAGCACCCTGGGCCGGACAGGGGGAAGGGGTGGCTACACCTTC
NA	TRBV6-5	NA	13	TRBJ2-3	CASNPPGKDTQYF	TGTGCCAGCAACCCGCCCGGTAAAGATACGCAGTATTTT
NA	TRBV12-3/TRBV12-4	NA	10	TRBJ2-1	CASSNNEQFF	TGTGCCAGCAGCAACAATGAGCAGTTCTTC
TRBD1	TRBV19	NA	15	TRBJ1-5	CASSSSGTGNQPQHF	TGTGCCAGTAGTTCTTCCGGGACAGGGAACCAGCCCCAGCATTTT
NA	TRBV29-1	NA	11	TRBJ2-5	CSVVSRGRGYF	TGCAGCGTTGTATCCCGGGGACGGGGATACTTC